This entry lists 28 T cell receptor delta chains sequenced from one sample in a study of gamma-delta T cells after stem cell transplantation (dated by TCRdb to the mid-2010s). Libraries were made using RT-PCR. The instrument was an Illumina MiSeq. Via CATT, TCRdb reprocessed the public reads, and rows with identical DNA were then joined. Within this sample are around 16,000 delta-chain clones, with 9% to 9.5% of them counted one time only. The top ten clonotypes cover about 60% of the sample. Source material: gamma-delta T cells. The receptors originated from a human donor. It is not recorded whose cells these are; they may come from a transplant donor.

Comment on this clone: TCRdb's entry gives the protein of a much larger clone, which mismatches this DNA's translation at residue 12, likely from a read error; the protein reported here is translated from the DNA. V is TRDV2 and J is TRDJ1; D gene uncertain. V gave up 0 bases and J gave up 4 bases, with 20 bases separating them. This CDR3 contains 17 residues. Germline CDR1 GEAIGNYY, CDR2 EKD. DNA for the CDR3: TGTGCCTGTGACACCGTAAGACCCAAAAAGTACATCGATAAACTCATCTTT. Translation: CACDTVRPKKYIDKLIF.

This clone has more than one count but fewer than ten. This likely reflects a read error, since a far larger clone is one base away. Different DNA sequences within this sample yield the same CDR3. CDR3 coding DNA: TGTGCTTGTGACAGGCTGGGGGACGTCTTGTACACCGATAAACTCATCTTT. This translates into CACDRLGDVLYTDKLIF. This chain joins TRDV2 and TRDJ1; 8 positions agree with TRDD3. The germline V gene has CDR1 GEAIGNYY and CDR2 EKD. The CDR3 is 17 residues long.

This clone showed up just a few times. A read error likely explains why the TCRdb protein, taken from a much larger clone, differs from this DNA's translation at residue 15; the protein shown is translated from the DNA. Other nucleotide sequences in the sample specify the same CDR3. This chain uses TRDV2 with TRDJ1; TRDD3 agrees at 8 bases. After removal of 0 bases from V and 7 bases from J, the junction contained 21 bases not matched to a gene. Germline V gene lookup returns CDR1 GEAIGNYY and CDR2 EKD. This CDR3 has 19 residues. In nucleotides, the CDR3 is TGTGCCTGTGACACCGGTAGGGCTCAGCGGGGGGATAGAAGCGCTAAACTCATCTTT. Its protein is CACDTGRAQRGDRSAKLIF.

This clone was picked up a small number of times. The protein given by TCRdb reflects a much larger clone and differs at residue 9 from this DNA's translation, likely from a read error; the protein shown is the DNA's translation. V and J are TRDV2 and TRDJ3, with D possibly TRDD3 on 5 matching bases. Trimming shortened V by 1 base and J by 0 bases, and 12 bases separated the two germline ends. Germline values: CDR1 GEAIGNYY, CDR2 EKD. The CDR3 runs to 18 residues. The CDR3 is CACDTVGSPSWDTRQMFF. Here the CDR3 DNA reads TGTGCCTGTGACACTGTGGGGAGTCCCTCCTGGGACACCCGACAGATGTTTTTC.

A few counts support this clone. One junction end does not reproduce the germline sequence, and a read error may be involved. The rearrangement uses TRDV2 and TRDJ1, with D possibly matching TRDD3 (5 bases). CDR3 length: 21 residues. Germline V gene sequence: CDR1 GEAIGNYY, CDR2 EKD. CDR3 in amino acids: CACDTVEYNLLTGGLTAKLIF. CDR3 nucleotides: TGTGCCTGTGACACCGTTGAGTACAACCTGCTTACTGGTGGACTCACCGCTAAACTCATCTTT.

This sequence joins TRDV2 and TRDJ1; the D gene could be TRDD2 or TRDD3 (5 bases each). Germline V gene data show CDR1 as GEAIGNYY and CDR2 as EKD. Trimming cost V 0 bases and J 6 bases, with 37 bases left between them. The CDR3 has 22 residues. In nucleotides, the CDR3 is TGTGCCTGTGACACCGGCAATCCTCCTAGGTGTCCTGGGCGCACTACGCGCTATAAACTCATCTTT. Amino acid sequence: CACDTGNPPRCPGRTTRYKLIF.

The table lists this clone with a few counts. Translating this DNA gives a protein that differs at residue 13 from the TCRdb one, which belongs to a much larger clone; a read error is likely, and the protein shown is this translation. J is TRDJ1 and V is TRDV1, with 9 bases matching TRDD3. CDR3 length: 19 amino acids. Germline V gives CDR1 TSWWSYY, CDR2 QGS. V was pared by 0 bases and J by 5 bases, with 16 bases of the junction left unmatched. CDR3 amino acids: CALGELEPPDWGTQDKLIF. For the CDR3, the DNA is TGTGCTCTTGGGGAACTAGAGCCCCCCGACTGGGGGACACAGGATAAACTCATCTTT.

This clone has just a few counts. TCRdb shows a much larger clone's protein in place of this DNA's translation, and the two differ at residue 12, likely through a read error; the protein shown is translated from the DNA. This sequence joins TRDV2 and TRDJ1, with 11 bases lining up with TRDD3. Germline loops: CDR1 GEAIGNYY, CDR2 EKD. J gave up 0 bases and V 2 bases, and 13 bases lay outside the gene matches. CDR3 length: 19 residues. The CDR3 loop reads CACDKLSMGDTLNTDKLIF. The CDR3 coding sequence is TGTGCCTGTGACAAACTGTCAATGGGGGATACGCTTAACACCGATAAACTCATCTTT.

Ten or more counts support this clone. The mismatch at residue 6 between this DNA's translation and the TCRdb protein of a much larger clone likely reflects a read error; the protein shown is translated from the DNA. The chain is built from TRDV2 and TRDJ1, with 12 bases aligning to TRDD3. The CDR3 sequence is 18 residues long. The J segment lost 3 bases and the V segment lost 3 bases, leaving 13 bases of the junction unmatched. Germline V lookup: CDR1 GEAIGNYY, CDR2 EKD. CDR3 region: CACDPGLGDTTDADKLIF. The DNA of the CDR3 is TGTGCCTGTGACCCTGGACTGGGGGATACCACGGACGCCGATAAACTCATCTTT.

J is TRDJ1 and V is TRDV2; TRDD3 matches 7 bases. Germline V lookup: CDR1 GEAIGNYY, CDR2 EKD. The CDR3 runs to 18 residues. The V gene end was trimmed by 0 bases and the J gene end by 3 bases; junction bases not matched to a gene: 15. The CDR3 sequence: CACDTVSSLVDTPDKLIF. The CDR3, as DNA: TGTGCCTGTGACACCGTCTCCAGCCTGGTGGATACGCCCGATAAACTCATCTTT.

The table lists this clone with a few counts. The protein given by TCRdb reflects a much larger clone and differs at residue 12 from this DNA's translation, likely from a read error; the protein shown is the DNA's translation. This rearrangement joins TRDV2 to TRDJ1, with 11 bases lining up with TRDD3. V was clipped by 2 bases and J by 0 bases; unmatched bases: 13. CDR1 and CDR2 (germline): GEAIGNYY, EKD. The CDR3 has 19 residues. For the CDR3, the DNA is TGTGCCTGTGACAAACTGTCAATGGGGGATACGTGTAACACCGATAAACTCATCTTT. This codes for CACDKLSMGDTCNTDKLIF.

Only a few counts were recorded for this clone. The TCRdb protein, from a much larger clone, departs from this DNA's translation at residue 4, likely by read error; the protein shown derives from the DNA. The chain joins TRDV2 to TRDJ1; 7 nucleotides agree with TRDD3. There are 15 residues in the CDR3. Germline V gives CDR1 GEAIGNYY, CDR2 EKD. Trimming took 4 bases from V and 8 from J; bases not matched to a gene: 15. DNA for the CDR3: TGTGCCTGTGAGACCGCCGGGGGATTAGGGGAAAAACTCATCTTT. The encoded protein is CACETAGGLGEKLIF.

In regard to this clone: A far larger clone lies a single base away; this is likely a read error. Other nucleotide sequences in the sample specify the same CDR3. CDR3 DNA: TGTGCCTGTGATGGAATGGCTCCGAGCATCGATAAACTCATCTTT. This translates into CACDGMAPSIDKLIF. This sequence joins TRDV2 and TRDJ1; D gene unclear. This CDR3 spans 15 amino acids. Trimming cost V 4 bases and J 4 bases, with 18 bases left between them. Germline CDR1 reads GEAIGNYY; CDR2 reads EKD.

The chain combines TRDV2 with TRDJ1; no firm D call. The CDR3 is 16 amino acids. The V end lost 1 base, the J end lost 6 bases, and 20 bases lay between the germline ends. CDR1 is GEAIGNYY, CDR2 EKD, per germline. The CDR3 region has the DNA TGTGCCTGTGACACGCTGGTGGCTCCCAGTCCCTATAAACTCATCTTT. This sequence encodes CACDTLVAPSPYKLIF.

At least ten counts were recorded for this clone. The amino acid sequence in TCRdb belongs to a much larger clone and departs from this DNA's translation at residue 16, likely a sequencing read error; the sequence shown is translated from the DNA. CDR3 region: CACDFVWGIRNVSDKPIF. In DNA form, the CDR3 reads TGTGCCTGTGACTTCGTATGGGGGATACGCAACGTTTCAGATAAACCCATCTTT. The rearrangement links TRDV2 to TRDJ1, with TRDD3 matching over 11 bases. Looked up from germline, CDR1 is GEAIGNYY and CDR2 is EKD. The CDR3 contains 18 residues.

This clone was recorded a few times. V gene TRDV2 combines with J gene TRDJ1; 8 bases match TRDD3. The CDR3 runs to 20 residues. Germline CDR1 is GEAIGNYY and CDR2 is EKD. V lost 1 base and J lost 4; bases outside the gene matches: 22. CDR3 protein: CACDTSTSSLRGDRSDKLIF. DNA of the CDR3: TGTGCCTGTGACACGAGTACTTCCTCCTTAAGGGGGGATAGGAGCGATAAACTCATCTTT.

Turning to this clone: A read error likely explains why the TCRdb protein, taken from a much larger clone, differs from this DNA's translation at residue 5; the protein shown is translated from the DNA. The chain recombines TRDV2 with TRDJ1, with 9 bases identical to TRDD3. V dropped 3 bases and J dropped 0; count of bases not matched to a gene: 10. Germline loops: CDR1 GEAIGNYY, CDR2 EKD. This CDR3 spans 17 amino acids. The CDR3 loop is CACDRLGEETYTDKLIF. In DNA form, the CDR3 reads TGTGCCTGTGACCGACTGGGGGAGGAGACCTACACCGATAAACTCATCTTT.

This clone was counted many times. The protein TCRdb gives is from a much larger clone and does not agree with this DNA's translation at residue 10, likely a read error; the protein shown here comes from the DNA. The chain couples TRDV2 to TRDJ1; 10 nucleotides align to TRDD3. V was clipped by 5 bases and J by 7 bases; unmatched bases: 12. Germline CDR1 reads GEAIGNYY; CDR2 reads EKD. The length of the CDR3 is 15 residues. The CDR3 region is CACVPLGDSGAKLIF. As DNA, the CDR3 is TGTGCCTGTGTCCCTCTGGGGGATAGTGGGGCTAAACTCATCTTT.

On this clone itself: A read error may account for a junction end that differs from germline. This chain uses TRDV2 with TRDJ1; 12 nucleotides line up with TRDD3. Germline CDR1 GEAIGNYY, CDR2 EKD. There are 20 residues in the CDR3. The CDR3 DNA follows: TGTGCCTGTGACACCGTGGGGAAACTGGGGGATACCTCGGCTGACGATAAACCCATCTTT. Encoded protein: CACDTVGKLGDTSADDKPIF.

With regard to this clone: The amino acid sequence in TCRdb belongs to a much larger clone and departs from this DNA's translation at residue 6, likely a sequencing read error; the sequence shown is translated from the DNA. The V call is TRDV2, the J call TRDJ1; 8 positions agree with TRDD3. The V gene end was trimmed by 3 bases and the J gene end by 1 base; junction bases not matched to a gene: 6. CDR3 length: 15 amino acids. Per the germline V gene, CDR1 is GEAIGNYY and CDR2 is EKD. The CDR3 region is CACDQMGIPTDKLIF. The CDR3 DNA is TGTGCCTGTGACCAGATGGGGATACCCACCGATAAACTCATCTTT.

This clone has just a few counts. The TCRdb record carries a much larger clone's protein, which differs from this DNA's translation at residue 5; a read error is the likely cause, and the protein listed here is the DNA translation. This rearrangement joins TRDV2 to TRDJ1; TRDD3 matches at 11 bases. V was clipped by 2 bases and J by 1 base; unmatched bases: 20. The V gene's germline CDR1 is GEAIGNYY and CDR2 EKD. The CDR3 is made up of 21 amino acids. CDR3: CACDIVSLGDTSTQSTDKLIF. The CDR3 nucleotides are TGTGCCTGTGACATCGTGTCGCTGGGGGATACTTCTACTCAATCCACCGATAAACTCATCTTT.

The CDR3 DNA follows: TGTGCCTGTGACACCGTAATGGGGGATACCGATTATGCATCCGGACCCCTGATCTTT. Protein sequence: CACDTVMGDTDYASGPLIF. The chain joins TRDV2 to TRDJ4; TRDD3 matches 10 bases. Germline V gives CDR1 GEAIGNYY, CDR2 EKD. After removal of 0 bases from V and 3 bases from J, the junction contained 18 bases not matched to a gene. The CDR3 runs to 19 residues.

In the case of this clone: This DNA's translation differs at residue 19 from TCRdb's protein, which comes from a much larger clone; a read error is likely, and the protein shown is translated from the DNA. The chain is built from TRDV1 and TRDJ1, with D hard to call. Per germline, CDR1 TSWWSYY and CDR2 QGS. This CDR3 spans 20 amino acids. CDR3 in DNA: TGTGCTCTTGGGGAAACCGCTACGCCGTACTTAATGGAGGGCACCGATAAACTCACCTTT. Protein product: CALGETATPYLMEGTDKLTF.

Comment on this clone: The mismatch at residue 13 between this DNA's translation and the TCRdb protein of a much larger clone likely reflects a read error; the protein shown is translated from the DNA. The rearrangement links TRDV1 to TRDJ1, with TRDD3 matching over 9 bases. The CDR3 has 22 amino acids. V shed 2 bases and J 4 bases; nucleotides not matched to a gene: 26. The germline gives CDR1 TSWWSYY, CDR2 QGS. CDR3 in DNA: TGTGCTCTTGGGGAAATCTGGGAGGCGATGGATGAGGGCTGGGGGATTGTCGATAAACTCATCTTT. Protein: CALGEIWEAMDEGWGIVDKLIF.

This clone is termed medium-sized. In the same sample, other DNA sequences code for this CDR3. The chain joins TRDV2 to TRDJ1; no definite D call. The CDR3 totals 17 residues. The germline CDR1 and CDR2 sequences are GEAIGNYY and EKD. Trimming pared 0 bases from V and 0 bases from J, leaving 16 bases between. In nucleotides, the CDR3 is TGTGCCTGTGACACCGTAAGACCCAAAAAGTACACCGATAAACTCATCTTT. The encoded protein is CACDTVRPKKYTDKLIF.

At least ten counts were recorded for this clone. With only one base between it and a far larger clone, this is likely a read error. The same CDR3 can be traced to other DNA sequences in this sample. This chain joins TRDV2 and TRDJ1; TRDD3 matches at 13 bases. V was pared by 3 bases and J by 10 bases, with 25 bases of the junction left unmatched. The CDR3 contains 20 residues. Germline assignment: CDR1 GEAIGNYY and CDR2 EKD. This CDR3 is CACDRLGDTRHTSGLGGLIF. The CDR3 nucleotides read TGTGCCTGTGACCGACTGGGGGATACGAGGCACACCTCGGGTTTAGGAGGACTCATCTTT.

With regard to this clone: The TCRdb protein comes from a much larger clone and disagrees with this DNA's translation at residue 4, likely due to a read error; the protein given here is derived from the DNA. CDR3 in amino acids: CACGALLGDTPDKLIF. The CDR3 region has the DNA TGTGCCTGTGGCGCCTTGCTGGGGGATACGCCCGATAAACTCATCTTT. The chain has TRDV2 and TRDJ1; 12 nucleotides match TRDD3. The CDR3 is 16 residues long. Germline V gene data show CDR1 as GEAIGNYY and CDR2 as EKD. V gave up 5 bases and J gave up 3 bases; unmatched junction bases: 9.

This clone is medium-sized by share. Other DNA sequences in this specimen translate into the identical CDR3. The chain recombines TRDV1 with TRDJ1; 7 positions match TRDD2. Germline V gene data show CDR1 as TSWWSYY and CDR2 as QGS. The CDR3 consists of 20 residues. V lost 0 bases to trimming and J lost 4 bases; unmatched junction nucleotides: 20. The CDR3 coding sequence is TGTGCTCTTGGGGAACTAGGTTTCCTACCCTCCTGGTGGGACATCGATAAACTCATCTTT. It specifies CALGELGFLPSWWDIDKLIF.